The subject of this entry is one T cell receptor beta chain. What it binds is not known. The data are from a study of Graves' ophthalmopathy and Graves' hyperthyroidism. Ophthalmopathy cases showed moderate-to-severe activity, scoring CAS ≥3 and NOSPECS ≥4, with duration under 3 months. From fresh peripheral blood, about 10 ml in volume, the PBMCs were obtained. The CDR3 has 16 amino acids. Germline V gives CDR1 SEHNR, CDR2 FQNEAQ (reference sequence). V trimming: 4 bases; J trimming: 8 bases; junction bases outside the gene matches: 11. Regarding the study as a whole: Most thyroid-expanded clonotypes exceeding 0.001 frequency were also found in blood. Built on 13 signatures, a model told ophthalmopathy apart from stable hyperthyroidism with about 85% sensitivity and 70% to 82% specificity.

RNA transcripts were the source from which TCR beta CDR3 regions were amplified. First-round RT-PCR with HTBI primers preceded a second-round multiplex PCR. Each CDR3 protein is one row after TCRdb ran MiXCR on the multiplex PCR reads. The sample has 200,000 to 300,000 distinct CDR3 sequences, around 50% seen once. The source is an adult man with Graves' ophthalmopathy. The gene calls are TRBV7-9 and TRBJ1-6; 7 nucleotides line up with TRBD1. The sample was peripheral blood. CDR3: CASSSTGDRVDSPLHF. The CDR3 bases are TGTGCCAGCAGCTCTACAGGGGATAGGGTGGATTCACCCCTCCACTTT. Based on the CDR3 plus reference TRBV7-9 and TRBJ1-6, the full variable domain is DTGVSQNPRHKITKRGQNVTFRCDPISEHNRLYWYRQTLGQGPEFLTYFQNEAQLEKSRLLSDRFSAERPKGSFSTLEIQRTEQGDSAMYLCASSSTGDRVDSPLHFGNGTRLTVT.